The clone carrying this T cell receptor beta chain came up many times. With 6 bases removed from V and 8 bases from J, the gap between germline ends came to 14 bases. CDR1 and CDR2 from the germline V gene are LNHDA and SQIVND (reference sequence). There are 13 residues in the CDR3. RNA transcripts were the template, and TCR beta CDR3 regions were amplified from them. The first round was an RT-PCR with HTBI primers, and the second round was a multiplex PCR. TCRdb analysed the multiplex PCR reads with MiXCR anew, one entry per CDR3 protein. The sample holds approximately 460,000 distinct CDR3 sequences; 13% to 15% are singletons and the top ten take 8% to 10%. This record comes from a study of Graves' ophthalmopathy and Graves' hyperthyroidism.

This chain joins TRBV19 and TRBJ1-3; tentatively, D is TRBD1 (6 bases). This receptor was taken from a woman aged 25 to 39 with Graves' ophthalmopathy. The sequenced sample consisted of blood. The CDR3 sequence: CASSHAGADTIYF. DNA of the CDR3: TGTGCCAGTAGCCACGCGGGGGCGGACACCATATATTTT.